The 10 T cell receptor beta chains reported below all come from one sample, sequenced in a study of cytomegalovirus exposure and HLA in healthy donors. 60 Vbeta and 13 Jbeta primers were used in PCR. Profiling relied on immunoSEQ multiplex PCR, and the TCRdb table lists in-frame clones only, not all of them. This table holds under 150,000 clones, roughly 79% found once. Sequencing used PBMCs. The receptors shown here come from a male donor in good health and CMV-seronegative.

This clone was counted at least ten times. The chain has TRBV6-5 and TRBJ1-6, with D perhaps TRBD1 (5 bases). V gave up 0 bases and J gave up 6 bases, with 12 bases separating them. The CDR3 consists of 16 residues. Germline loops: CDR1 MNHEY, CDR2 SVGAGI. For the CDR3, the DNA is TGTGCCAGCAGTTACTCGATGGGAGGGGTTAATTCACCCCTCCACTTT. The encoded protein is CASSYSMGGVNSPLHF.

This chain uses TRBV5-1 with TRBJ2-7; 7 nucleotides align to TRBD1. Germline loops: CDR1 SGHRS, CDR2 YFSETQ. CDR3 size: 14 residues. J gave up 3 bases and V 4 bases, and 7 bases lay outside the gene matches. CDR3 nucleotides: TGCGCCAGCAGCCCCGGACAGGCGCACTACGAGCAGTACTTC. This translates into CASSPGQAHYEQYF.

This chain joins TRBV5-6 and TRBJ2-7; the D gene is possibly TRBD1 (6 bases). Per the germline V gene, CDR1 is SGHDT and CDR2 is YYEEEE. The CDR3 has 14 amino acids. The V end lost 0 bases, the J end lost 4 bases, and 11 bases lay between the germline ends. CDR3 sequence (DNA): TGTGCCAGCAGCTTGGTGGGGACATCTTACGAGCAGTACTTC. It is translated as CASSLVGTSYEQYF.

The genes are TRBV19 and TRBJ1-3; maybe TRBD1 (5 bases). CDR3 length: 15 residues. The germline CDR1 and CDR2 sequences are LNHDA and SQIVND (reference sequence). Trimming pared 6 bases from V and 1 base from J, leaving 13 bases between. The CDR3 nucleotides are TGTGCCAGTAGGCCACTGACAGATTCTGGAAACACCATATATTTT. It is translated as CASRPLTDSGNTIYF.

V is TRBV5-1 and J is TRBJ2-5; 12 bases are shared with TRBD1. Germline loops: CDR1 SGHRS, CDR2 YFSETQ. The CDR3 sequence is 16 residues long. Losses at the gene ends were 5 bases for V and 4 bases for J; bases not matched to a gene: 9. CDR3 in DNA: TGCGCCAGCAGTTTTCCGGGACAGGGGGCGGGAGAGACCCAGTACTTC. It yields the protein CASSFPGQGAGETQYF.

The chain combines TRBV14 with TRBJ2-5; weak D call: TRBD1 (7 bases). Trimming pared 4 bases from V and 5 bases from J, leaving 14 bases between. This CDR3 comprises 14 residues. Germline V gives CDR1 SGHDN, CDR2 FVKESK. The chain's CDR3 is CASSRTGAGETQYF. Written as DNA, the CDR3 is TGTGCCAGCAGCCGAACAGGGGCGGGGGAGACCCAGTACTTC.

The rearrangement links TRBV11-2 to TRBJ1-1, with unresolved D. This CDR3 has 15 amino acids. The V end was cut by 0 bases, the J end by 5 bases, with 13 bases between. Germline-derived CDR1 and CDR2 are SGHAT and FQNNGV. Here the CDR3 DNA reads TGTGCCAGCAGCTTAGAGGCGTCAGGCTATACTGAAGCTTTCTTT. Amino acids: CASSLEASGYTEAFF.

The DNA of the CDR3 is TGCGCCAGCAGCCACACAGAGGCAGGGGCTGGAAACACCATATATTTT. Translated: CASSHTEAGAGNTIYF. The chain recombines TRBV5-1 with TRBJ1-3, with D maybe TRBD1 (6 bases). V was cut by 4 bases and J by 2 bases, with 16 bases left in between. Germline lookup yields CDR1 SGHRS and CDR2 YFSETQ. This CDR3 has 16 residues.

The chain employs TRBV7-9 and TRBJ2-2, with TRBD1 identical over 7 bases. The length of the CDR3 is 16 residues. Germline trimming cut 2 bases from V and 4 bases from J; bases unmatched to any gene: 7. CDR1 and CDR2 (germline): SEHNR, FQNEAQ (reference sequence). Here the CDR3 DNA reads TGTGCCAGCAGCTTAAGGGGGCCTCCCTCCACCGGGGAGCTGTTTTTT. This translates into CASSLRGPPSTGELFF.

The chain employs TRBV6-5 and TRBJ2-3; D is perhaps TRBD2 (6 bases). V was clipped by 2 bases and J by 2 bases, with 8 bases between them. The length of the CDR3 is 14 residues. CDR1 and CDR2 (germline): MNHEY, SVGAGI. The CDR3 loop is CASSYGGITDTQYF. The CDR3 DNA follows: TGTGCCAGCAGTTACGGGGGGATCACAGATACGCAGTATTTT.